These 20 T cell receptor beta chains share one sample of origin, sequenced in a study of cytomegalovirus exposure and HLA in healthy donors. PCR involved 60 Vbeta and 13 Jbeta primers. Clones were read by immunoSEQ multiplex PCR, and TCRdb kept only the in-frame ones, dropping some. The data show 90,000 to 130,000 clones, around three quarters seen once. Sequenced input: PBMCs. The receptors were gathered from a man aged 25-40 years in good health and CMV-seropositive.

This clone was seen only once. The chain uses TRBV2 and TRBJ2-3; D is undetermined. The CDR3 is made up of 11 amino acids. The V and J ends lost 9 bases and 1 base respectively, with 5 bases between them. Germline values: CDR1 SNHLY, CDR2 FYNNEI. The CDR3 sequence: CARQGTDTQYF. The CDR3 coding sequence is TGTGCCAGGCAGGGCACAGATACGCAGTATTTT.

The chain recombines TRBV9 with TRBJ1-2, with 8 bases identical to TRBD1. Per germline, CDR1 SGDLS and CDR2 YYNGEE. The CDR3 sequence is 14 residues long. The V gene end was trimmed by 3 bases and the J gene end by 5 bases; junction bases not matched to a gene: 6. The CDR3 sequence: CASSDRQGTYGYTF. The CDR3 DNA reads TGTGCCAGCAGCGATCGACAGGGGACTTATGGCTACACCTTC.

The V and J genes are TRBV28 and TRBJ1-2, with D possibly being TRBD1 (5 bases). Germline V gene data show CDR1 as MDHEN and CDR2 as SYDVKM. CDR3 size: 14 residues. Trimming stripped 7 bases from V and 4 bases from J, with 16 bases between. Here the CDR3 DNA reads TGTGCCAGCAACACCAGGAGGGGAGGCTATGGCTACACCTTC. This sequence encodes CASNTRRGGYGYTF.

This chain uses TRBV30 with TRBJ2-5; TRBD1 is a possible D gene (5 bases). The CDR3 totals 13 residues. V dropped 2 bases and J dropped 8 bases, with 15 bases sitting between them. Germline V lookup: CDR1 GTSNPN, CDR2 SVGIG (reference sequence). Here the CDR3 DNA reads TGTGCCTGGAGTCAGGGTCCCACCCAAACCCAGTACTTC. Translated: CAWSQGPTQTQYF.

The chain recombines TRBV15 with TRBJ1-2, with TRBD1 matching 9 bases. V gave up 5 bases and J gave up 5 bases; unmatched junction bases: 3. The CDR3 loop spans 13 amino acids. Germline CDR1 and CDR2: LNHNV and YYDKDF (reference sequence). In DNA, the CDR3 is TGTGCCACCAGCTTGGGACAGGGATATGGCTACACCTTC. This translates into CATSLGQGYGYTF.

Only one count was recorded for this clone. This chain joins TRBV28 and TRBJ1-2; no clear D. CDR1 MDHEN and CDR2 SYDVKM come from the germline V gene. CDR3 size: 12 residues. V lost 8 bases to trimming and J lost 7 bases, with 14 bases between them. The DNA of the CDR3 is TGTGCCAGCCGAGGTCGGCTGGGTGGCTACACCTTC. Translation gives CASRGRLGGYTF.

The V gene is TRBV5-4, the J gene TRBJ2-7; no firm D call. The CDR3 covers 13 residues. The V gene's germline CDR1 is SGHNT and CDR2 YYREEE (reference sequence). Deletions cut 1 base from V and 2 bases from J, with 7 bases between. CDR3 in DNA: TGTGCCAGCAGCTTGAACAGTGCCTACGAGCAGTACTTC. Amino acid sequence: CASSLNSAYEQYF. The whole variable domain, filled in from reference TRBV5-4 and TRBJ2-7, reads ETGVTQSPTHLIKTRGQQVTLRCSSQSGHNTVSWYQQALGQGPQFIFQYYREEENGRGNFPPRFSGLQFPNYSSELNVNALELDDSALYLCASSLNSAYEQYFGPGTRLTVT.

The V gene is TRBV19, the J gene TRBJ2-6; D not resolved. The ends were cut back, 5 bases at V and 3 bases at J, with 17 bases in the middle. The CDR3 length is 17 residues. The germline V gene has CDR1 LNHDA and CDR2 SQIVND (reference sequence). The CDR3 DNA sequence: TGTGCCAGTAGTTTAACAGCTTATACCGGTGGGGCCAACGTCCTGACTTTC. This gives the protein CASSLTAYTGGANVLTF.

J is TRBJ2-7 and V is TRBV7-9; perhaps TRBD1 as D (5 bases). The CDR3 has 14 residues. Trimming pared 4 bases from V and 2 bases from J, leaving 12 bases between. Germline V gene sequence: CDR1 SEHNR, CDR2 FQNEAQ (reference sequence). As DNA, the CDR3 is TGTGCCAGCAGCTCGACAGTCGACCCCTACGAGCAGTACTTC. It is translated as CASSSTVDPYEQYF.

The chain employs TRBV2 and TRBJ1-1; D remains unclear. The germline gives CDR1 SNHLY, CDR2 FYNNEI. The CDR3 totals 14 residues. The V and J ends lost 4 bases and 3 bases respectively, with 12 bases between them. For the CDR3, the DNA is TGTGCCAGCAGTGCCTATCTCCGGGACACTGAAGCTTTCTTT. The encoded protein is CASSAYLRDTEAFF.

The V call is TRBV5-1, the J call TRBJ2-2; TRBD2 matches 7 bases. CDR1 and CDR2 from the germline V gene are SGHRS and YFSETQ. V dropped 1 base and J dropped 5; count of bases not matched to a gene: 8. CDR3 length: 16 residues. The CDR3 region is CASSLNAGVVTGELFF. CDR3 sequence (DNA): TGCGCCAGCAGCTTGAACGCGGGGGTGGTTACCGGGGAGCTGTTTTTT.

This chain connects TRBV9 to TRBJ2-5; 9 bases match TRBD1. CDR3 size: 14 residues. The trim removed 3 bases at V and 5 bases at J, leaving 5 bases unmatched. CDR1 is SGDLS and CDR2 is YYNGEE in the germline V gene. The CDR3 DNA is TGTGCCAGCAGCGATCCCGGGACAGGGGAGACCCAGTACTTC. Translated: CASSDPGTGETQYF.

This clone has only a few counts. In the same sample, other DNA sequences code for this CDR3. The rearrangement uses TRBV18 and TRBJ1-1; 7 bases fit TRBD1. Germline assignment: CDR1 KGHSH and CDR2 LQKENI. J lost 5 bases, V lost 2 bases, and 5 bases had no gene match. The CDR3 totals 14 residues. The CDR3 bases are TGTGCCAGCTCACCAGAGGGGGCCGGGACTGAAGCTTTCTTT. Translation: CASSPEGAGTEAFF.

In DNA form, the CDR3 reads TGTGCCAGCAGTGAAAAGCGGCGCACAGATACGCAGTATTTT. Translated, it gives CASSEKRRTDTQYF. The chain links TRBV2 to TRBJ2-3; tentatively, D is TRBD2 (5 bases). Trimming took off 2 bases at V and 1 base at J, with 7 bases between the two ends. The CDR3 has 14 amino acids. Looked up from germline, CDR1 is SNHLY and CDR2 is FYNNEI.

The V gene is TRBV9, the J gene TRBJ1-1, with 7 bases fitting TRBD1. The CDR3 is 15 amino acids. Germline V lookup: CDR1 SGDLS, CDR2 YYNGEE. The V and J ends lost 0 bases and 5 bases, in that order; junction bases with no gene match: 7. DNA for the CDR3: TGTGCCAGCAGCGTAGAGGGGGCGCGTTGGACTGAAGCTTTCTTT. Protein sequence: CASSVEGARWTEAFF.

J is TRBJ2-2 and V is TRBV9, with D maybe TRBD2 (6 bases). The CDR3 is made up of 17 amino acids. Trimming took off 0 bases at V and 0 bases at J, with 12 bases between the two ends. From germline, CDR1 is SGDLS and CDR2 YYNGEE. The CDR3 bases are TGTGCCAGCAGCGTAGGACCAGGGACTGCGAACACCGGGGAGCTGTTTTTT. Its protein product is CASSVGPGTANTGELFF.

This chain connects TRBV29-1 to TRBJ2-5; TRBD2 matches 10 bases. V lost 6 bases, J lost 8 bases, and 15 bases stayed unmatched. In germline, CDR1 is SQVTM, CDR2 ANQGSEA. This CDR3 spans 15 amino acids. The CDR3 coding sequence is TGCAGCGTGGAGCTAGCGGGGGAGACAAGAGAAACCCAGTACTTC. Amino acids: CSVELAGETRETQYF.

The chain's CDR3 is CASSYSIVSYEQYF. DNA for the CDR3: TGTGCCAGCAGTTACTCGATAGTCTCCTACGAGCAGTACTTC. This sequence joins TRBV6-6 and TRBJ2-7; D is unclear. Per the germline V gene, CDR1 is MNHNY and CDR2 is SVGAGI (reference sequence). Trimming removed 0 bases at V and 0 bases at J, with 6 bases between. The CDR3 spans 14 residues.

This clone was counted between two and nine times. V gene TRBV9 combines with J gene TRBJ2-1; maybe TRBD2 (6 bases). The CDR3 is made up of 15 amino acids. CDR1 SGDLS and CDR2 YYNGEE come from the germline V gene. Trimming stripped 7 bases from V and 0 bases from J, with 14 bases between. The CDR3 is CASGLAESSYNEQFF. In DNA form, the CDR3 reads TGTGCCAGCGGATTAGCGGAGAGCTCCTACAATGAGCAGTTCTTC.

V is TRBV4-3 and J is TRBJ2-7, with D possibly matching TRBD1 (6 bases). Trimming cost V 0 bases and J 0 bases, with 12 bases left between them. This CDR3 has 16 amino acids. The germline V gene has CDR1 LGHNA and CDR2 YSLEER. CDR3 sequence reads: CASSQDGGRGSYEQYF. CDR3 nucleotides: TGCGCCAGCAGCCAAGATGGAGGCAGGGGCTCCTACGAGCAGTACTTC.